There are many counts of the clone carrying this T cell receptor beta chain. Its cognate antigen is unknown. TCR beta CDR3 regions were amplified from RNA transcripts. During a first-round RT-PCR of the TCR CDR3, the HTBI primer set was used. TCRdb analysed the multiplex PCR reads with MiXCR anew, one entry per CDR3 protein. The sample has approximately 710,000 distinct CDR3 sequences, about 18% seen once; the top ten hold around 16%. The data were taken from a study of T cells in Graves' hyperthyroidism and ophthalmopathy. About the research overall: Peripheral blood sampling occurred at initial diagnosis, before any treatment. The study, taken as a whole, reports: Separation of ophthalmopathy from stable hyperthyroidism was achieved by a 13 V-J model. Also found in blood were most expanded thyroid clonotypes above 0.001.

The study enrolled patients aged 18 to 65 with newly diagnosed hyperthyroidism of under 2 months' duration. This TCR came from a middle-aged man with Graves' hyperthyroidism. Material for sequencing was blood.

CDR3 in amino acids: CAISVRTSGSQDTQYF. The CDR3 bases are TGTGCCATCAGTGTAAGGACTAGCGGGAGTCAAGATACGCAGTATTTT. The chain uses TRBV10-3 and TRBJ2-3, with 13 bases identical to TRBD2. The CDR3 extends over 16 amino acids. The V and J ends lost 4 bases and 5 bases, in that order; junction bases with no gene match: 6. Looked up from germline, CDR1 is ENHRY and CDR2 is SYGVKD.